Listed below are T cell receptor beta chains from one sample, sequenced in a study of cytomegalovirus exposure and HLA in healthy donors. The data were produced by immunoSEQ multiplex PCR, yet TCRdb's version contains in-frame clones alone and is incomplete. Among roughly 60,000 clones listed, almost 97% were seen once. Source material: PBMCs. All receptors come from a woman younger than 35 in good health and CMV-seronegative. Each CDR3 is given with its conserved first and last residue. Fields, in order: clone size, V gene, J gene, D gene, CDR3 DNA, CDR3 protein. A D gene is named only where the DNA matches it firmly. Only some rows state a clone size, as once, few, many or a class for expanded clones.

.,TRBV5-5,TRBJ2-2,.,TGTGCCAGCAGCCCGAGGATTGACACCGGGGAGCTGTTTTTT,CASSPRIDTGELFF
.,TRBV29-1,TRBJ1-2,.,TGCAGCGTTGAGGGTTGGCAGGGGATTTATGGCTACACCTTC,CSVEGWQGIYGYTF
.,TRBV11-2,TRBJ2-7,TRBD2,TGTGCCAGCAGCCCCGGACTAGCGCACTCCTACGAGCAGTACTTC,CASSPGLAHSYEQYF
.,TRBV27,TRBJ2-1,TRBD2,TGTGCCAGCAGTTTCCGACTAGCGGGAGTGATCACCTACAATGAGCAGTTCTTC,CASSFRLAGVITYNEQFF
once,TRBV19,TRBJ2-7,TRBD2,TGTGCCAGTAGCCCGGGGAGCGGGGGGCCGGGCGAGCAGTACTTC,CASSPGSGGPGEQYF
.,TRBV7-3,TRBJ2-3,TRBD2,TGTGCCAGCAGCTTAGGTTCTAGCGGGACCACAGATACGCAGTATTTT,CASSLGSSGTTDTQYF
.,TRBV15,TRBJ2-1,TRBD1,TGTGCCACCAGCACCCACCCCAAGACAGGGGGGAGGGAGCAGTTCTTC,CATSTHPKTGGREQFF
.,TRBV15,TRBJ1-5,.,TGTGCCACCAGCAGAGAGACTATCCCGACCCATCAGCCCCAGCATTTT,CATSRETIPTHQPQHF
.,TRBV30,TRBJ2-3,.,TGTGCCTGGAGTGTTCGGGGATATACGCAGTATTTT,CAWSVRGYTQYF
once,TRBV7-2,TRBJ2-7,TRBD2,TGTGCCAGCAGCATGTCCCTAGCGGGGAAACCGGGCGAGCAGTACTTC,CASSMSLAGKPGEQYF
.,TRBV7-2,TRBJ2-3,TRBD2,TGTGCCAGCAGCGAACTAGCGGGCACAGATACGCAGTATTTT,CASSELAGTDTQYF
.,TRBV5-6,TRBJ2-1,.,TGTGCCAGCAGCTTTACAGGAAAAACCTACAATGAGCAGTTCTTC,CASSFTGKTYNEQFF
.,TRBV11-2,TRBJ2-3,TRBD2,TGTGCCAGCAGCCCCAGGGCGGGGGGCACAGATACGCAGTATTTT,CASSPRAGGTDTQYF
.,TRBV6-5,TRBJ2-1,TRBD2,TGTGCCAGCAGCCCCGGGGTAGCGGGGGGCAATGAGCAGTTCTTC,CASSPGVAGGNEQFF
.,TRBV25-1,TRBJ1-1,.,TGTGCCAGCAGTGAGACAGAGAGGGGGACTGAAGCTTTCTTT,CASSETERGTEAFF
.,TRBV4-2,TRBJ1-2,TRBD1,TGTGCCAGCAGCCAGGTCGCCTCGGGACAGGACTATGGCTACACCTTC,CASSQVASGQDYGYTF
once,TRBV20-1,TRBJ2-5,.,TGCAGTGCGACAGAAGAGACCCAGTACTTC,CSATEETQYF
.,TRBV14,TRBJ2-5,TRBD2,TGTGCCAGCAGCCAAGTTGTGACTAGCTCTCAAGAGACCCAGTACTTC,CASSQVVTSSQETQYF
.,TRBV7-9,TRBJ2-7,.,TGTGCCAGCAGCTTTGACACGATCCACGAGCAGTACTTC,CASSFDTIHEQYF
once,TRBV9,TRBJ2-7,.,TGTGCCAGCAGCGCCCCCGGCAGGTCCGACTACGAGCAGTACTTC,CASSAPGRSDYEQYF
.,TRBV7-8,TRBJ2-7,.,TGTGCCAGCAGCTTAATCCCCGCGCGGGAGCAGTACTTC,CASSLIPAREQYF
.,TRBV4-1,TRBJ2-1,.,TGCGCCAGCAGTTGGGGGGGGGCTAGGGAGCAGTTCTTC,CASSWGGAREQFF
.,TRBV7-3,TRBJ2-3,TRBD2,TGTGCCAGCAGCTTAATAGGGACTAGGACTAGCACAGATACGCAGTATTTT,CASSLIGTRTSTDTQYF